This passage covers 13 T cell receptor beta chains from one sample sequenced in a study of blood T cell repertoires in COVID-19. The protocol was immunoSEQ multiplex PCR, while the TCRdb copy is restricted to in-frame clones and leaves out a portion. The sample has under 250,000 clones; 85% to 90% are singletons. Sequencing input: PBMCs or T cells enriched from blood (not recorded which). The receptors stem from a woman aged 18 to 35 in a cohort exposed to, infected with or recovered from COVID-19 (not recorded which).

The CDR3 DNA sequence: TGTGCCAGCTCACCACAGGAAGGGGGCTCAAATTCACCCCTCCACTTT. Protein product: CASSPQEGGSNSPLHF. The chain combines TRBV18 with TRBJ1-6; 7 bases line up with TRBD1. CDR1 is KGHSH and CDR2 is LQKENI in the germline V gene. V lost 1 base to trimming and J lost 7 bases; unmatched junction nucleotides: 7. The CDR3 spans 16 residues.

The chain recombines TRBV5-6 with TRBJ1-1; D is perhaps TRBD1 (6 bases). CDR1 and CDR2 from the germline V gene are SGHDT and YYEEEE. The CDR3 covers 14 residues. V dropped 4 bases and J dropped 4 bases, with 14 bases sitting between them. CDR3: CASSPGQLGTEAFF. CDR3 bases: TGTGCCAGCAGCCCTGGACAGCTAGGCACTGAAGCTTTCTTT.

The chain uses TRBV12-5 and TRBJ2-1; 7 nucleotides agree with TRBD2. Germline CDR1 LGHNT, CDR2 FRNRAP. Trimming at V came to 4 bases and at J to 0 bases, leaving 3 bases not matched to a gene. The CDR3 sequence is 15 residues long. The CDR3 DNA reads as TGTGCTAGTGGTTCCGGGACTACCTCCTACAATGAGCAGTTCTTC. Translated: CASGSGTTSYNEQFF.

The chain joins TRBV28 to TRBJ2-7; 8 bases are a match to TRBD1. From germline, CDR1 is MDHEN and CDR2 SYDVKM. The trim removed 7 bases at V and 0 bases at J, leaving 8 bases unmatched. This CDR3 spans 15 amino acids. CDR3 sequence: CASTQTGDSSYEQYF. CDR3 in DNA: TGTGCCAGCACCCAGACAGGGGACAGCTCCTACGAGCAGTACTTC.

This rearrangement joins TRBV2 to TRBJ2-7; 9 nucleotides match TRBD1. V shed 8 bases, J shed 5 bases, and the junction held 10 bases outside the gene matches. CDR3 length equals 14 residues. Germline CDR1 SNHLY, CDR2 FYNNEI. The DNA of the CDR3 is TGTGCCAGCGAACCCGGACAGGGGTTCCACGAGCAGTACTTC. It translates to CASEPGQGFHEQYF.

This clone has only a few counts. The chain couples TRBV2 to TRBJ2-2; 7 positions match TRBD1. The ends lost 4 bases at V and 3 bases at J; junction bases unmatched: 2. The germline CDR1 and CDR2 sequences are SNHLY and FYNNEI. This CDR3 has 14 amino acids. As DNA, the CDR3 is TGTGCCAGCAGTGCCCAGGGGGACACCGGGGAGCTGTTTTTT. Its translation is CASSAQGDTGELFF.

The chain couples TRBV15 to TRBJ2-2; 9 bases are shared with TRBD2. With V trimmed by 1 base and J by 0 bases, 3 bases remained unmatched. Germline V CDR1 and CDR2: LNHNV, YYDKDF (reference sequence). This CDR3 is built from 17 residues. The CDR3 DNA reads TGTGCCACCAGCAGAGGGGAGCGGGGGGCGAACACCGGGGAGCTGTTTTTT. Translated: CATSRGERGANTGELFF.

CDR3 loop: CASSTPGLAGGRSKNIQYF. The CDR3 DNA follows: TGTGCCAGCAGTACTCCGGGACTAGCGGGGGGGCGGTCCAAAAACATTCAGTACTTC. The rearrangement uses TRBV2 and TRBJ2-4, with 16 nucleotides matching TRBD2. This CDR3 region has 19 residues. The germline gives CDR1 SNHLY, CDR2 FYNNEI. The ends lost 5 bases at V and 2 bases at J; junction bases unmatched: 9.

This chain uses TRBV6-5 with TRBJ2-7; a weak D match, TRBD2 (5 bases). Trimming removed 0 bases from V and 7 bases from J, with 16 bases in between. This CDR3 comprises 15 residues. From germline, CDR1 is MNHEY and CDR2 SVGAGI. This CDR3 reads CASSYSQSGFREQYF. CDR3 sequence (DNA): TGTGCCAGCAGTTACTCGCAATCGGGATTCAGGGAGCAGTACTTC.

CDR3 residues: CASSKESLQTYEQYF. CDR3 bases: TGTGCCAGCAGCAAAGAATCTCTGCAGACCTACGAGCAGTACTTC. The V and J genes are TRBV21-1 and TRBJ2-7; the table's D call, TRBD1, has no DNA check behind it. TRBV21-1 is classified as a pseudogene. The CDR3 loop spans 15 amino acids.

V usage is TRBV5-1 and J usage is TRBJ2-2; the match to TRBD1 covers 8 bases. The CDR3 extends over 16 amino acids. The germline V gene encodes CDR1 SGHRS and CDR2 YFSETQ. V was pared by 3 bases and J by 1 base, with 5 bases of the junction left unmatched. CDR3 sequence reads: CASSSPGQGNTGELFF. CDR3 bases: TGCGCCAGCAGCTCCCCAGGACAGGGGAACACCGGGGAGCTGTTTTTT.

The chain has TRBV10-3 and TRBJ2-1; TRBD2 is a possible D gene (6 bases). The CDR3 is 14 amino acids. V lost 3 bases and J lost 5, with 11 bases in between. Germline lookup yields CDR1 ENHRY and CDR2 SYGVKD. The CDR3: CAISDGSGDNEQFF. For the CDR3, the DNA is TGTGCCATCAGTGACGGTAGCGGCGACAATGAGCAGTTCTTC.

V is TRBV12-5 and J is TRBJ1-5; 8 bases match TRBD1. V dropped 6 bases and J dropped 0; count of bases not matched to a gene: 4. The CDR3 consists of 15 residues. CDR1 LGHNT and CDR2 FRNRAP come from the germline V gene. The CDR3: CASGETGDSNQPQHF. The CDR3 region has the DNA TGTGCTAGTGGAGAGACAGGGGATAGCAATCAGCCCCAGCATTTT.